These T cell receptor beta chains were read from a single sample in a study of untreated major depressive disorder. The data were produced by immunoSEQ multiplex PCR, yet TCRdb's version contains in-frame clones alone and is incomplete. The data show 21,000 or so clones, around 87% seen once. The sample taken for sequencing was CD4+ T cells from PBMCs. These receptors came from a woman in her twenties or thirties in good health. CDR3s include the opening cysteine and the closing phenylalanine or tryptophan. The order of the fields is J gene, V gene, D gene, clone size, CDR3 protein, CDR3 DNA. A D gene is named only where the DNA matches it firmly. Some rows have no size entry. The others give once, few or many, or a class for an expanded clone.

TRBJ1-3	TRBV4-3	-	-	CASSQERPGLFGNTIYF	TGCGCCAGCAGCCAAGAACGTCCGGGGCTCTTTGGAAACACCATATATTTT
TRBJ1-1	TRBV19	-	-	CASSIHSAMNTEAFF	TGTGCCAGTAGTATACACAGCGCTATGAACACTGAAGCTTTCTTT
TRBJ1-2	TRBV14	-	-	CASSQALGPTGGYTF	TGTGCCAGCAGCCAAGCCCTGGGGCCGACCGGTGGCTACACCTTC
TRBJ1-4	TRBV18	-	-	CASSPASNEKLFF	TGTGCCAGCTCGCCCGCATCTAATGAAAAACTGTTTTTT
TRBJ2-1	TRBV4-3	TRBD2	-	CASSQDFWASGGAGFYEQFF	TGCGCCAGCAGCCAAGATTTTTGGGCTAGCGGGGGGGCCGGATTCTATGAGCAGTTCTTC
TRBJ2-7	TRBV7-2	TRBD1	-	CASSLETGRYEQYF	TGTGCCAGCAGCTTAGAGACAGGGAGATACGAGCAGTACTTC
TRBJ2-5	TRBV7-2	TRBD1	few	CASSPIPGTGVTQYF	TGTGCCAGCAGCCCGATCCCCGGGACAGGGGTAACCCAGTACTTC
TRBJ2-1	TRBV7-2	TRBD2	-	CASSLRASGGNEQFF	TGTGCCAGCAGCTTAAGGGCTAGCGGGGGCAATGAGCAGTTCTTC
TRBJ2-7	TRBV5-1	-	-	CASSPGWGHEQYF	TGCGCCAGCAGCCCGGGGTGGGGTCACGAGCAGTACTTC
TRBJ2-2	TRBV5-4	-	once	CASSRDPVAGELFF	TGTGCCAGCAGCCGGGACCCGGTTGCCGGGGAGCTGTTTTTT
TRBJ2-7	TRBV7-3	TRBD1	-	CASSPGQNYEQYF	TGTGCCAGCAGCCCGGGACAGAACTACGAGCAGTACTTC
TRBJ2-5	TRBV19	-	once	CASSLGLGRATQYF	TGTGCCAGTAGTCTGGGGTTAGGGCGGGCTACCCAGTACTTC
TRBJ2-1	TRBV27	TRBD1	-	CASGTTEGQGYNEQFF	TGTGCCAGCGGAACAACTGAGGGACAGGGCTACAATGAGCAGTTCTTC
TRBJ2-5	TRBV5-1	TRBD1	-	CASSSGQGAGVGETQYF	TGCGCCAGCAGCTCCGGACAGGGGGCAGGTGTAGGAGAGACCCAGTACTTC